These 9 T cell receptor beta chains came from one sample sequenced in a study of cytomegalovirus exposure and HLA in healthy donors. 13 Jbeta primers and 60 Vbeta primers were used for the PCR. Sequencing used immunoSEQ multiplex PCR; TCRdb keeps in-frame clones, though not all of them. The table records about 160,000 clones, around three quarters of them present only once. Sample: PBMCs. These receptors all come from a middle-aged woman in good health and CMV-seronegative.

V is TRBV2 and J is TRBJ2-3, with D tentatively TRBD2 (6 bases). Trimming took 7 bases from V and 4 from J, leaving 15 bases between them. Germline V lookup: CDR1 SNHLY, CDR2 FYNNEI. This CDR3 contains 14 residues. The CDR3 reads CASTRGGTPDTQYF. Here the CDR3 DNA reads TGTGCCAGCACGCGAGGCGGGACCCCAGATACGCAGTATTTT. The full variable domain, with the rest looked up from reference TRBV2 and TRBJ2-3, is EPEVTQTPSHQVTQMGQEVILRCVPISNHLYFYWYRQILGQKVEFLVSFYNNEISEKSEIFDDQFSVERPDGSNFTLKIRSTKLEDSAMYFCASTRGGTPDTQYFGPGTRLTVL.

The chain uses TRBV6-1 and TRBJ2-5, with D possibly TRBD2 on 5 matching bases. V lost 7 bases, J lost 2 bases, and 14 bases lay in between. Germline CDR1 is MNHNS and CDR2 is SASEGT. This CDR3 contains 14 residues. DNA for the CDR3: TGTGCCAGCAACACGGGAAGTAGACAAGAGACCCAGTACTTC. It encodes CASNTGSRQETQYF.

This clone was observed a few times. V is TRBV5-6 and J is TRBJ2-2; no clear D. The CDR3 has 14 residues. The germline gives CDR1 SGHDT, CDR2 YYEEEE. V lost 2 bases, J lost 4 bases, and 9 bases lay in between. The CDR3 sequence: CASSFALSTGELFF. The CDR3 bases are TGTGCCAGCAGCTTCGCCCTTAGCACCGGGGAGCTGTTTTTT.

The V gene is TRBV7-4, the J gene TRBJ1-3; 9 bases agree with TRBD1. Trimming cost V 5 bases and J 0 bases; bases outside gene matches: 8. Germline V gene data show CDR1 as SGHVT and CDR2 as SQSDAQ. CDR3 length: 17 residues. CDR3 residues: CASSLQGARSSGNTIYF. For the CDR3, the DNA is TGTGCCAGCAGCCTACAGGGGGCACGCTCCTCTGGAAACACCATATATTTT.

V gene TRBV30 combines with J gene TRBJ1-4, with D unresolved. Trimming took off 8 bases at V and 7 bases at J, with 17 bases between the two ends. The CDR3 consists of 13 residues. CDR1 and CDR2 from the germline V gene are GTSNPN and SVGIG (reference sequence). CDR3 residues: CAGWSPGGEKLFF. The CDR3 DNA sequence: TGTGCCGGGTGGTCCCCGGGTGGTGAAAAACTGTTTTTT.

This chain joins TRBV4-1 and TRBJ1-1; TRBD1 might be the D (6 bases). V was pared by 3 bases and J by 5 bases, with 16 bases between. The CDR3 contains 15 residues. CDR1 and CDR2 from the germline V gene are MGHRA and YSYEKL. Here the CDR3 DNA reads TGCGCCAGCAGCCAGGCTACCCTCAGGGGAACTGAAGCTTTCTTT. It translates to CASSQATLRGTEAFF.

CDR3 sequence: CASSLGLAGGSGELFF. For the CDR3, the DNA is TGTGCCAGCAGCTTAGGCCTAGCGGGAGGATCCGGGGAGCTGTTTTTT. This sequence joins TRBV7-3 and TRBJ2-2, with 11 bases lining up with TRBD2. Germline lookup yields CDR1 SGHTA and CDR2 FQGTGA. CDR3 size: 16 residues. V was pared by 2 bases and J by 6 bases, with 5 bases of the junction left unmatched. Together with reference TRBV7-3 and TRBJ2-2, the CDR3 gives the full variable domain: GAGVSQTPSNKVTEKGKYVELRCDPISGHTALYWYRQSLGQGPEFLIYFQGTGAADDSGLPNDRFFAVRPEGSVSTLKIQRTERGDSAVYLCASSLGLAGGSGELFFGEGSRLTVL.

The rearrangement links TRBV10-3 to TRBJ2-7; 9 nucleotides agree with TRBD1. V gave up 10 bases and J gave up 1 base; unmatched junction bases: 8. This CDR3 has 14 residues. The germline gives CDR1 ENHRY, CDR2 SYGVKD. CDR3 sequence (DNA): TGTGCCAGCCGACAGGGGGTAGGATCCTACGAGCAGTACTTC. Translating it yields CASRQGVGSYEQYF.

The gene calls are TRBV10-3 and TRBJ2-1, with 7 bases identical to TRBD2. Germline loops: CDR1 ENHRY, CDR2 SYGVKD. The CDR3 is 13 amino acids. The J segment lost 9 bases and the V segment lost 9 bases, leaving 11 bases of the junction unmatched. The CDR3 loop reads CAMMTGEGSEQFF. For the CDR3, the DNA is TGTGCCATGATGACCGGGGAGGGAAGTGAGCAGTTCTTC.